This T cell receptor beta chain was recorded in a study of long-term antiretroviral therapy in people with HIV. Samples were assayed with immunoSEQ v3.0 at survey level. The assay was immunoSEQ multiplex PCR, and TCRdb's table has in-frame clones only and misses some. Among over 20,000 clones, around 87% were seen once, and the ten largest hold around 4%. The CDR3 spans 17 residues. The origin of this receptor is a young woman with HIV. This sequence joins TRBV21-1 and TRBJ1-6; TRBD1, as called in the table, went unchecked against the DNA. TRBV21-1 is a pseudogene segment. The sequenced sample was unsorted PBMCs, obtained 1.9 years after starting antiretroviral therapy. CDR3 coding DNA: TGTGCCAGCAGCAAAGTTGTCACAGAGACACAGGATTCACCCCTCCACTTT. Amino acids: CASSKVVTETQDSPLHF.